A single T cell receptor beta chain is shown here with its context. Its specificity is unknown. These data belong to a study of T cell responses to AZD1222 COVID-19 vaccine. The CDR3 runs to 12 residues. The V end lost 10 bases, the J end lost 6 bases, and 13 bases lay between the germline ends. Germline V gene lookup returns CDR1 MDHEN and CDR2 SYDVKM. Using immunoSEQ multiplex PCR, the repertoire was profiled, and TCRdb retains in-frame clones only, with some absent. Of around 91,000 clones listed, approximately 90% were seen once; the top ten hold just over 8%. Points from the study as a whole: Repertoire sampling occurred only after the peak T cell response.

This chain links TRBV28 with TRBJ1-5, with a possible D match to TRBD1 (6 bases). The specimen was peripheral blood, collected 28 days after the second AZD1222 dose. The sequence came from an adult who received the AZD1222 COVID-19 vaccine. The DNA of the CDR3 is TGTGCCACCCGTCCAGGGGTTCAGCCCCAGCATTTT. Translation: CATRPGVQPQHF.